This T cell receptor beta chain was retrieved from a study of T cell responses to AZD1222 COVID-19 vaccine. Study outcomes and limitations: Just a handful of people given AZD1222 tested seropositive at baseline. Clonal diversity was possibly underestimated; the donors were predominantly white British and more often female. Sampling captured repertoires only after the peak T cell response.

Looked up from germline, CDR1 is MRHNA and CDR2 is SNTAGT. With 0 bases clipped from V and 3 bases from J, the junction kept 4 bases outside the gene matches. The CDR3 has 16 residues. Method: immunoSEQ multiplex PCR; TCRdb's copy keeps in-frame clones and lacks some. The table has some 150,000 clones, about 91% seen once. This clone occurred a few times. Its antigen is unknown. V usage is TRBV6-4 and J usage is TRBJ2-3; 9 bases map to TRBD2. This receptor was obtained from an adult in good health. The sample in question was peripheral blood, obtained on day 0 of AZD1222 vaccination. The CDR3 nucleotides are TGTGCCAGCAGTGACTCGGCGGGAGGGCCGACAGATACGCAGTATTTT. Amino acid sequence: CASSDSAGGPTDTQYF.